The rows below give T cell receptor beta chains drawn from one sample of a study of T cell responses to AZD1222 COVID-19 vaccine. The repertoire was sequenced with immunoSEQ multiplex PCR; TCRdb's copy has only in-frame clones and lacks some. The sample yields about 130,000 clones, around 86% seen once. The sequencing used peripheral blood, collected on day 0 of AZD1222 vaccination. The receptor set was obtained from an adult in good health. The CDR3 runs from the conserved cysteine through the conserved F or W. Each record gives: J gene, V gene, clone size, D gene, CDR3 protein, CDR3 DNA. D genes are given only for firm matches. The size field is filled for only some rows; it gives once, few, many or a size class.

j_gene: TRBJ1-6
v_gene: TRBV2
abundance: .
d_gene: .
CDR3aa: CASSEVGDNSPLHF
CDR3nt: TGTGCCAGCAGTGAAGTTGGGGATAATTCACCCCTCCACTTT

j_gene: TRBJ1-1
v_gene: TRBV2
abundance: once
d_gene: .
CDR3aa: CASSEEVNTEAFF
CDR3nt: TGTGCCAGCAGTGAAGAGGTGAACACTGAAGCTTTCTTT

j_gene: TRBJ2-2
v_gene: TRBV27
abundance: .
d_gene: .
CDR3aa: CASSSDGLNTGELFF
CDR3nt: TGTGCCAGCAGTTCGGACGGCCTAAACACCGGGGAGCTGTTTTTT

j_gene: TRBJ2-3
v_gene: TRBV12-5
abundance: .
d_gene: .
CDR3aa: CASGFRPTDTQYF
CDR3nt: TGTGCTAGTGGTTTTAGACCAACAGATACGCAGTATTTT

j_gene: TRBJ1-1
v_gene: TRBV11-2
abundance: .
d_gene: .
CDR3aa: CASRRQANTEAFF
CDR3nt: TGTGCCAGCAGACGACAGGCGAACACTGAAGCTTTCTTT

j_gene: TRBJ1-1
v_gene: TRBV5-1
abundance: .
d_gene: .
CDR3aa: CASSLEGGFTEAFF
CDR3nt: TGCGCCAGCAGCTTGGAAGGGGGTTTCACTGAAGCTTTCTTT

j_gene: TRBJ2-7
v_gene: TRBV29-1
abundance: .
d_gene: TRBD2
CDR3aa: CSVEGSGGVPEQYF
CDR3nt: TGCAGCGTTGAAGGTAGCGGGGGGGTACCCGAGCAGTACTTC

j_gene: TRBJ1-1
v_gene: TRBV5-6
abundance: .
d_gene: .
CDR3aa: CASSLGPGGSTEAFF
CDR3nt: TGTGCCAGCAGCTTGGGGCCGGGCGGGAGCACTGAAGCTTTCTTT

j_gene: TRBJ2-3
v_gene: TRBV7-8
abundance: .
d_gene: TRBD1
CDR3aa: CASSLDRGADTQYF
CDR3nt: TGTGCCAGCAGCTTAGACAGGGGGGCAGATACGCAGTATTTT

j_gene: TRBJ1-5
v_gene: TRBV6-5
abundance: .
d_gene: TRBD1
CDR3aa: CASSQGGAHQPQHF
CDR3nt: TGTGCCAGCAGTCAGGGGGGGGCCCATCAGCCCCAGCATTTT

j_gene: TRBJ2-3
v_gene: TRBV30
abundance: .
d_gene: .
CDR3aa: CAWNLNPADTQYF
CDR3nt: TGTGCCTGGAATTTAAACCCCGCAGATACGCAGTATTTT